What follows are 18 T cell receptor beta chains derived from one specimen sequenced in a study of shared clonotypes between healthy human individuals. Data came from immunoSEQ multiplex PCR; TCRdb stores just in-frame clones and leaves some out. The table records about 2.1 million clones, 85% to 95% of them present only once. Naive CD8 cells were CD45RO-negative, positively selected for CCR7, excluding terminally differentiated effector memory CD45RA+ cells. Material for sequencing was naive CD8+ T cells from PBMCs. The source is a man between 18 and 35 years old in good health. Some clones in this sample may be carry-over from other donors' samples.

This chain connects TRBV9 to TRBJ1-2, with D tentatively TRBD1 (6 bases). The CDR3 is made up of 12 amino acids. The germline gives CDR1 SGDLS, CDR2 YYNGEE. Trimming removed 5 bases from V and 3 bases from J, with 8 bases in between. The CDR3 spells CASSGGHYGYTF. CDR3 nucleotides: TGTGCCAGCAGTGGGGGCCACTATGGCTACACCTTC.

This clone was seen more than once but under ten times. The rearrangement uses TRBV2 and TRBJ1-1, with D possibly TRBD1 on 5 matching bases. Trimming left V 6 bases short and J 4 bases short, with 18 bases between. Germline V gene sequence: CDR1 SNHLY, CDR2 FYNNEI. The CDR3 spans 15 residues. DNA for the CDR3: TGTGCCAGCAGATCCCTCCGTCAGGGAGTCACTGAAGCTTTCTTT. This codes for CASRSLRQGVTEAFF.

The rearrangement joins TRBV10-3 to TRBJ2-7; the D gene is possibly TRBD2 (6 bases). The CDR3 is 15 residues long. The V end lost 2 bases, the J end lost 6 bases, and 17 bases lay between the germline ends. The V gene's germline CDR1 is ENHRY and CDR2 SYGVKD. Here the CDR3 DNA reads TGTGCCATCAGTGAGAGGGAGGACCTAAGGGGCGAGCAGTACTTC. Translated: CAISEREDLRGEQYF.

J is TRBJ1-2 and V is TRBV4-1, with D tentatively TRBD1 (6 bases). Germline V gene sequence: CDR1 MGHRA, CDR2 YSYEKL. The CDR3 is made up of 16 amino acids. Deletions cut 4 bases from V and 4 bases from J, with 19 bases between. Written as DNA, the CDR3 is TGCGCCAGCAGCCTCCAGGACAGCCCTAGGGGCTATGGCTACACCTTC. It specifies CASSLQDSPRGYGYTF.

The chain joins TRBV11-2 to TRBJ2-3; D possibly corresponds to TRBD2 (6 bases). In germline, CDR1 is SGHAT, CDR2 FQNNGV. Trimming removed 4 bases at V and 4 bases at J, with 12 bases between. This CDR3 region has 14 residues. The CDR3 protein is CASSSLGSSDTQYF. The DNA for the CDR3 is TGTGCCAGCAGCTCACTCGGGAGCTCAGATACGCAGTATTTT.

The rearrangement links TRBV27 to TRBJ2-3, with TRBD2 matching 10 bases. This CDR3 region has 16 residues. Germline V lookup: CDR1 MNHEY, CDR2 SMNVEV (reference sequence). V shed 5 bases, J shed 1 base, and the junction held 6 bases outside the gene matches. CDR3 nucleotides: TGTGCCAGCAGTCAATTAGGGACTAGCGGCACAGATACGCAGTATTTT. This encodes CASSQLGTSGTDTQYF.

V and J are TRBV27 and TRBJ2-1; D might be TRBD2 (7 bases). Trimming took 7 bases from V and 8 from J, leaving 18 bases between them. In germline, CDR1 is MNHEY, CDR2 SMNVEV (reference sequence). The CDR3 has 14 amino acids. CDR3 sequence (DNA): TGTGCCAGCAATAGGGGGGGGGCGGACGATGAGCAGTTCTTC. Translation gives CASNRGGADDEQFF.

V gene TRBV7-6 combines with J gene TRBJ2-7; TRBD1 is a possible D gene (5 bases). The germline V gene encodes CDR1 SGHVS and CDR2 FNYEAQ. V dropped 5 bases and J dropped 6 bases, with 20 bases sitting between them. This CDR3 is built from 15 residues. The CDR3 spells CASSRLPSGLSEQYF. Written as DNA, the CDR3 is TGTGCCAGCAGCCGTCTCCCATCAGGGTTGAGCGAGCAGTACTTC.

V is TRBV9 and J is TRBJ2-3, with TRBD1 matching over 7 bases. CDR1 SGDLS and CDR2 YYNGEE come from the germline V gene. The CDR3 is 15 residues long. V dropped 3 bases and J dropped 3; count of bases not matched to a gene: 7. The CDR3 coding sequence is TGTGCCAGCAGCGCGACAGGGCGGACGACAGATACGCAGTATTTT. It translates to CASSATGRTTDTQYF.

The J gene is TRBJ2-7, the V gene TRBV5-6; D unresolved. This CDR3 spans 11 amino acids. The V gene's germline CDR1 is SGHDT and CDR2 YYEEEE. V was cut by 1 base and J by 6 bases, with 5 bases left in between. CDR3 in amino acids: CASSLRSEQYF. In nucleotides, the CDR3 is TGTGCCAGCAGCTTGAGGAGCGAGCAGTACTTC.

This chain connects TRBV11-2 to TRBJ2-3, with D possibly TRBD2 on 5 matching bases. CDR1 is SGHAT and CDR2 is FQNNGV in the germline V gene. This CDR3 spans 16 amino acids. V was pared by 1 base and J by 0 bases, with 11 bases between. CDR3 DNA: TGTGCCAGCAGCTTAGGGACTGTCGTGAGCACAGATACGCAGTATTTT. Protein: CASSLGTVVSTDTQYF.

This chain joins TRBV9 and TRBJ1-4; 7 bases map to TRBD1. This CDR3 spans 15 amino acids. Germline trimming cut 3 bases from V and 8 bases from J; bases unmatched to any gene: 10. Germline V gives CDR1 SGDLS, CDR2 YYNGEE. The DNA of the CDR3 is TGTGCCAGCAGCGCAACGACAGGGATCGGGGAAAAACTGTTTTTT. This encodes CASSATTGIGEKLFF.

CDR3 sequence: CASTPKVLVDNEQFF. Written as DNA, the CDR3 is TGTGCCAGCACCCCCAAAGTACTTGTTGACAATGAGCAGTTCTTC. The V gene is TRBV2, the J gene TRBJ2-1; the D is unclear. Germline-derived CDR1 and CDR2 are SNHLY and FYNNEI. The CDR3 sequence is 15 residues long. V lost 7 bases to trimming and J lost 5 bases, with 18 bases between them.

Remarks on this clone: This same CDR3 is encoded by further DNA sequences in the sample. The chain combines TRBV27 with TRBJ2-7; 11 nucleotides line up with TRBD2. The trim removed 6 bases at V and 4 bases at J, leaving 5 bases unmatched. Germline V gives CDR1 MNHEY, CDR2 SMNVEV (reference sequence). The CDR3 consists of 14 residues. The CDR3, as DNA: TGTGCCAGCAGCCCCGGGACTAGCGGTTACGAGCAGTACTTC. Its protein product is CASSPGTSGYEQYF.

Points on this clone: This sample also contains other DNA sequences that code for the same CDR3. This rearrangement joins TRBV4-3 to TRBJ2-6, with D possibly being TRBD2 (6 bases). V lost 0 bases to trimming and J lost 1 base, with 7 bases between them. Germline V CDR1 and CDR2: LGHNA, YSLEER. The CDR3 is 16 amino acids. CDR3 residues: CASSQDRGSGANVLTF. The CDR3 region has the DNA TGCGCCAGCAGCCAAGATCGGGGGTCTGGGGCCAACGTCCTGACTTTC.

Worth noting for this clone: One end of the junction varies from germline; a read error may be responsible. DNA for the CDR3: TGTGCCAGCAGCTTATATAGACAGGCCTCCGACGAGCAGTACTTC. The encoded protein is CASSLYRQASDEQYF. The rearrangement joins TRBV7-8 to TRBJ2-7, with a tentative D call TRBD1 (6 bases). The CDR3 runs to 15 residues. Germline loops: CDR1 SGHVS, CDR2 FQNEAQ.

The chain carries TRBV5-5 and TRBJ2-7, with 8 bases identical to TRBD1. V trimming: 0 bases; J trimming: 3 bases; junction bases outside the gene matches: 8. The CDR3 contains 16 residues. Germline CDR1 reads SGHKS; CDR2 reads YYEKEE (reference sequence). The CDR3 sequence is CASSLGVRTGNYEQYF. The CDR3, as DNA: TGTGCCAGCAGCTTGGGGGTTAGGACAGGGAACTACGAGCAGTACTTC. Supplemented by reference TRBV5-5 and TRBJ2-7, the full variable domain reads DAGVTQSPTHLIKTRGQQVTLRCSPISGHKSVSWYQQVLGQGPQFIFQYYEKEERGRGNFPDRFSARQFPNYSSELNVNALLLGDSALYLCASSLGVRTGNYEQYFGPGTRLTVT.

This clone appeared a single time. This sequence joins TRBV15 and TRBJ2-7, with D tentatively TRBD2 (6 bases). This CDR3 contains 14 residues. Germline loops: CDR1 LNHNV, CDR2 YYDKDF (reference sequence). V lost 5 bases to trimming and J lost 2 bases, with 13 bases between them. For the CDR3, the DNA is TGTGCCACCAGCCGTCGGGACTCCGCCTACGAGCAGTACTTC. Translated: CATSRRDSAYEQYF.